This T cell receptor (beta chain) derives from a study of T-cell memory formation after mild COVID-19. Study at large: TCR clusters were mostly donor specific.

Each CDR3 protein gets one entry after TCRdb re-called the 5' RACE reads with MiXCR. This sample has about 430,000 distinct CDR3 sequences, with over 15% found just once. Note on this clonotype: The antigen is unknown.

Study results and caveats: Whereas later expanders leaned CD4+, clones contracting day 15 to 85 showed a balanced CD4/CD8 makeup. The main location of contracting CD4+ clones was CM and EM, and that of contracting CD8+ clones was EMRA. Some SARS-CoV-2-responding clones were already detected in memory before infection.

The germline V gene encodes CDR1 LGHNA and CDR2 YSLEER. The V and J ends lost 0 bases and 5 bases, in that order; junction bases with no gene match: 2. The CDR3 consists of 15 residues. This clonotype was obtained from a man between 18 and 29 years old who had mild COVID-19 (a few samples of this study predate the infection). Cell type and time point are not known. The V call is TRBV4-3, the J call TRBJ2-2, with TRBD1 matching over 8 bases. Sequencing was done on a sample of PBMCs or a T cell subset sorted from them (not recorded which). The CDR3 bases are TGCGCCAGCAGCCAAGACAGGGGGCCAACCGGGGAGCTGTTTTTT. Translation gives CASSQDRGPTGELFF.